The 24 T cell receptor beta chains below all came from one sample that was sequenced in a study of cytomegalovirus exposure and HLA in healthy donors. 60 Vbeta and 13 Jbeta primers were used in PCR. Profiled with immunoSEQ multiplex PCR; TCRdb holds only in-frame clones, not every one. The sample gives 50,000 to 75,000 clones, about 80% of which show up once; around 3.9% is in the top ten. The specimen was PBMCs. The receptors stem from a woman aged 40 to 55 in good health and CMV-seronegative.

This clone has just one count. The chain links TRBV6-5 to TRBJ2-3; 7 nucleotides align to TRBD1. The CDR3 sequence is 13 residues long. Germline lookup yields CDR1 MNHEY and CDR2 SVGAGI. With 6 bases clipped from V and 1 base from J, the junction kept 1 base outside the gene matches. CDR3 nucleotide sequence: TGTGCCAGCAGAACAGGGGGCACAGATACGCAGTATTTT. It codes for CASRTGGTDTQYF.

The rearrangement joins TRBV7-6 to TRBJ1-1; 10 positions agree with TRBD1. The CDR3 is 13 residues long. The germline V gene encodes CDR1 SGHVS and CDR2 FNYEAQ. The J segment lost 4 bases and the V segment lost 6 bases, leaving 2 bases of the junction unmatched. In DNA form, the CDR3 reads TGTGCCAGCAGTCGACAGGGGGCCACTGAAGCTTTCTTT. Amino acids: CASSRQGATEAFF.

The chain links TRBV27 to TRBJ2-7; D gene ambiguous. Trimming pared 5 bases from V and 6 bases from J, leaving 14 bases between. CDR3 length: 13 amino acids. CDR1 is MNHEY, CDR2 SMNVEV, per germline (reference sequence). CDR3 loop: CASSSSSGFEQYF. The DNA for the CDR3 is TGTGCCAGCAGTAGCTCGTCCGGGTTCGAGCAGTACTTC.

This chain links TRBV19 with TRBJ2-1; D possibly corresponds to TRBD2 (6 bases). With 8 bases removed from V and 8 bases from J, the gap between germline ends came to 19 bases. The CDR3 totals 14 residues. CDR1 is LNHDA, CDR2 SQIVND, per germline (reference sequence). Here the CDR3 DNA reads TGTGCCAGTGGGGACTCTAACGAGGGCCATGAGCAGTTCTTC. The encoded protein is CASGDSNEGHEQFF.

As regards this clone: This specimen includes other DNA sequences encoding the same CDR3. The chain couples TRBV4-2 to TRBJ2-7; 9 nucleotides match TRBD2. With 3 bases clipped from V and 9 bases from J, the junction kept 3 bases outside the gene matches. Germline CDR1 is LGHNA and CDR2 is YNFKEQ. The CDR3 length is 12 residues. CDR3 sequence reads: CASSQGREGQYF. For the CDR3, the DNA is TGTGCCAGCAGCCAGGGGCGGGAGGGGCAGTACTTC.

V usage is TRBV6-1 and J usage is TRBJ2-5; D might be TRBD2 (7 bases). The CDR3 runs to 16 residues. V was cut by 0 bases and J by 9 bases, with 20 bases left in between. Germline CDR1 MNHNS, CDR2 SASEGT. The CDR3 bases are TGTGCCAGCAGTGAAGCGGGTCCGGGGGGCCATAGGGCCCAGTACTTC. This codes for CASSEAGPGGHRAQYF.

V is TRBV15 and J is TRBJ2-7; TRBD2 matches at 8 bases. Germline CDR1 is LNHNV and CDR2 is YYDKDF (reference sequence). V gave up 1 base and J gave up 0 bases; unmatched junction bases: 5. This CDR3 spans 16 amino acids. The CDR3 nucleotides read TGTGCCACCAGCAGAGGGGCTAGCGGGCTCTCCTACGAGCAGTACTTC. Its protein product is CATSRGASGLSYEQYF.

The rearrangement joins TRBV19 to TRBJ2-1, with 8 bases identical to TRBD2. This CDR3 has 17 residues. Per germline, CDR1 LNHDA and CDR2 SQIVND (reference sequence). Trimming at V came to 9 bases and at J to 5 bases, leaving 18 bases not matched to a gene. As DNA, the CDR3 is TGTGCCAGCAATGGAGGTTCGGCCGGGAGGGGCGACAATGAGCAGTTCTTC. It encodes CASNGGSAGRGDNEQFF.

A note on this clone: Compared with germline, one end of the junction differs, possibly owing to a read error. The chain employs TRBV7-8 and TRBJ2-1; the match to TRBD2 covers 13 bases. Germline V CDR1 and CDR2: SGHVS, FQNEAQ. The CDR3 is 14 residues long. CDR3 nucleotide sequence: TGTGCCAGCAGCTTATCACTAGCGGGAGGGCCAGGGATCTTC. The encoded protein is CASSLSLAGGPGIF.

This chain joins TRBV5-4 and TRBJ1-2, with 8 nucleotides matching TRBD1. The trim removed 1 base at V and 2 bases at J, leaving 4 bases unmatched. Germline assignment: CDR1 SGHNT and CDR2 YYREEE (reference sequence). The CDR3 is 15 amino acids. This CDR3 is CASSLRQGANYGYTF. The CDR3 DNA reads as TGTGCCAGCAGCTTGCGGCAGGGGGCGAACTATGGCTACACCTTC.

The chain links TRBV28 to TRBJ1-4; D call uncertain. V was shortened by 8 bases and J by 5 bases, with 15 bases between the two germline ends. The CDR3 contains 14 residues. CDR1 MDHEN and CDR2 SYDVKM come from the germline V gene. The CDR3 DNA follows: TGTGCCAGCGGATTACCACCGGGGAATGAAAAACTGTTTTTT. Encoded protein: CASGLPPGNEKLFF.

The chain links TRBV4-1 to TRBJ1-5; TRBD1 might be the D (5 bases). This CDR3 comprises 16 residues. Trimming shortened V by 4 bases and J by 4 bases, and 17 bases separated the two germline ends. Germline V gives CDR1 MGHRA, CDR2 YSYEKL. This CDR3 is CASSRGAGEVNQPQHF. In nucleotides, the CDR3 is TGCGCCAGCAGCCGCGGGGCGGGGGAGGTGAATCAGCCCCAGCATTTT.

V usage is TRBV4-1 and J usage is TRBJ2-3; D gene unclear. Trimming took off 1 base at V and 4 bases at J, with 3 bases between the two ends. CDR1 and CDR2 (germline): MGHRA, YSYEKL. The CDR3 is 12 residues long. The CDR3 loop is CASSQGADTQYF. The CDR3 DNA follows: TGCGCCAGCAGCCAAGGCGCAGATACGCAGTATTTT.

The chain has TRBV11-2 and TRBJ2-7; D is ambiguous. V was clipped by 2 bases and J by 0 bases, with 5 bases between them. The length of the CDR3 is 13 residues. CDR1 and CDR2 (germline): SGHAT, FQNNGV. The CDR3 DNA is TGTGCCAGCAGCTTATGGGCCTCCTACGAGCAGTACTTC. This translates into CASSLWASYEQYF.

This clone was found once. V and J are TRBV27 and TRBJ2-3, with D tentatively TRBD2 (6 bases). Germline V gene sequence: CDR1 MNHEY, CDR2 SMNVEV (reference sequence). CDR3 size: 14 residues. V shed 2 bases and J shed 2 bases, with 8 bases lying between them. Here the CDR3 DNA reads TGTGCCAGCAGTTTAAGCGGGTACACAGATACGCAGTATTTT. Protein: CASSLSGYTDTQYF.

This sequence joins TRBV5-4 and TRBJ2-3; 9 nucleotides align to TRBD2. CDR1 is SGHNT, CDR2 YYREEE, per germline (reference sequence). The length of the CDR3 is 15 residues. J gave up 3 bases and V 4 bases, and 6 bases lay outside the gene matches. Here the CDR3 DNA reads TGTGCCAGCAGCGACGGGACTAGCCATACAGATACGCAGTATTTT. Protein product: CASSDGTSHTDTQYF.

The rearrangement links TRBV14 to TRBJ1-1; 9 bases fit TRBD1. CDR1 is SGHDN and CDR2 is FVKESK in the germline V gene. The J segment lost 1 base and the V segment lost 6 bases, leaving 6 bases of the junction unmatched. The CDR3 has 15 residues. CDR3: CASRATGGWNTEAFF. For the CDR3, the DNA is TGTGCCAGCAGGGCTACAGGGGGCTGGAACACTGAAGCTTTCTTT.

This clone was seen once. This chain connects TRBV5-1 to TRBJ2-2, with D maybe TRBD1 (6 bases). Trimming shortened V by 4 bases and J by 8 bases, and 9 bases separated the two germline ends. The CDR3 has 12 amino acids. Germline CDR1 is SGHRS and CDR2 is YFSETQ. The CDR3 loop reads CASSQGSGELFF. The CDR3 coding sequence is TGCGCCAGCAGCCAGGGGTCGGGGGAGCTGTTTTTT.

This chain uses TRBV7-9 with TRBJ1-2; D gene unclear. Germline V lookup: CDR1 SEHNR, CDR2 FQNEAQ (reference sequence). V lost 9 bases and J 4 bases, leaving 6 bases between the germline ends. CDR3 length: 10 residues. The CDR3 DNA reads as TGTGCCAGGAAAGCCTATGGCTACACCTTC. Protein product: CARKAYGYTF.

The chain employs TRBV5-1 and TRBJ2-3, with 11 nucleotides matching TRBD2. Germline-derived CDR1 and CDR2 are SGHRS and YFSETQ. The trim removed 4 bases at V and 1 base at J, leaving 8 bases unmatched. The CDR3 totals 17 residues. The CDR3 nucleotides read TGCGCCAGCAGCGGTGGACGGGGACTAGCGGGCACAGATACGCAGTATTTT. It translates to CASSGGRGLAGTDTQYF.

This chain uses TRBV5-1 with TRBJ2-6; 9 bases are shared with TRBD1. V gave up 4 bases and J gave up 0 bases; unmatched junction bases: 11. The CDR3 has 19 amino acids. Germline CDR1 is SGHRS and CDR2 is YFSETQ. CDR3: CASSGSGTGTFSGANVLTF. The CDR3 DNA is TGCGCCAGCAGCGGTTCCGGGACAGGGACTTTCTCTGGGGCCAACGTCCTGACTTTC.

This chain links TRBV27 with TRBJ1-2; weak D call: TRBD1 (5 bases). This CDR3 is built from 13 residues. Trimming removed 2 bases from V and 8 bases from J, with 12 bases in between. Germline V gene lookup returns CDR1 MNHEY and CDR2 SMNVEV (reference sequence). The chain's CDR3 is CASSLGQGGGYTF. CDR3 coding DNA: TGTGCCAGCAGTTTAGGGCAGGGCGGAGGCTACACCTTC.

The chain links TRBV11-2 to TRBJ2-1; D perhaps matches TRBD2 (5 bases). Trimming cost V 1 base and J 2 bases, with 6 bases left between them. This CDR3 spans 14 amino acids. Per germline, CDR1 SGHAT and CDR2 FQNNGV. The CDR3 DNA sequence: TGTGCCAGCAGCTTAGGGGGAGCCTACAATGAGCAGTTCTTC. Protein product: CASSLGGAYNEQFF.

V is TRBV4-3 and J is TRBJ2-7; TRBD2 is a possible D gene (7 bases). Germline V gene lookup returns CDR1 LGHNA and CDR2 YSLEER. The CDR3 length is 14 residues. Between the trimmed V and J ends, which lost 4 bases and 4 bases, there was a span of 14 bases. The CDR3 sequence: CASSPGRGAYEQYF. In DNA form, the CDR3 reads TGCGCCAGCAGCCCAGGACGGGGGGCTTACGAGCAGTACTTC.